This is a list of T cell receptor beta chains from one sample in a study of cytomegalovirus exposure and HLA in healthy donors. Using immunoSEQ multiplex PCR, the repertoire was profiled, and TCRdb retains in-frame clones only, with some absent. The top ten hold 4.5% to 6.5% of the sample, which has 100,000 or so clones, about 81% seen once. Sequencing input: PBMCs. All receptors derive from a man in his forties in good health and CMV-seropositive. Both conserved end residues are part of each CDR3. A D gene is named only where the DNA matches it firmly. Clone size is given for some rows only: seen once, a few or many times, or a class if the clone is expanded.

D gene: TRBD1; J gene: TRBJ1-2; clone size: -; V gene: TRBV11-2; CDR3 protein: CASSLDLGQGHNYGYTF; CDR3 DNA: TGTGCCAGCAGCTTAGATCTCGGACAGGGCCACAACTATGGCTACACCTTC
D gene: -; J gene: TRBJ1-1; clone size: -; V gene: TRBV6-1; CDR3 protein: CASSPIMTGDTEAFF; CDR3 DNA: TGTGCCAGCAGTCCTATAATGACCGGGGACACTGAAGCTTTCTTT
D gene: TRBD1; J gene: TRBJ2-5; clone size: -; V gene: TRBV6-1; CDR3 protein: CASSVDREETQYF; CDR3 DNA: TGTGCCAGCAGTGTCGACAGGGAAGAGACCCAGTACTTC
D gene: -; J gene: TRBJ1-5; clone size: -; V gene: TRBV19; CDR3 protein: CASTRISSNQPQHF; CDR3 DNA: TGTGCCAGTACCCGAATAAGCAGCAATCAGCCCCAGCATTTT
D gene: -; J gene: TRBJ1-5; clone size: -; V gene: TRBV28; CDR3 protein: CASTGQLPQPQHF; CDR3 DNA: TGTGCCAGCACCGGACAGCTTCCTCAGCCCCAGCATTTT
D gene: -; J gene: TRBJ1-1; clone size: -; V gene: TRBV4-1; CDR3 protein: CASSQVPGGAPPEAFF; CDR3 DNA: TGCGCCAGCAGCCAAGTCCCCGGCGGGGCGCCCCCTGAAGCTTTCTTT
D gene: TRBD1; J gene: TRBJ1-1; clone size: few; V gene: TRBV7-9; CDR3 protein: CASSHDREAFF; CDR3 DNA: TGTGCCAGCAGCCACGACAGGGAGGCTTTCTTT
D gene: TRBD1; J gene: TRBJ2-1; clone size: -; V gene: TRBV7-9; CDR3 protein: CASSPRGQGSYNEQFF; CDR3 DNA: TGTGCCAGCAGTCCCCGGGGACAGGGGTCCTACAATGAGCAGTTCTTC
D gene: -; J gene: TRBJ2-5; clone size: once; V gene: TRBV7-9; CDR3 protein: CASSVRDTNQETQYF; CDR3 DNA: TGTGCCAGCAGCGTAAGGGACACCAACCAAGAGACCCAGTACTTC
D gene: -; J gene: TRBJ1-1; clone size: -; V gene: TRBV5-4; CDR3 protein: CASSLAAAVATEAFF; CDR3 DNA: TGTGCCAGCAGCTTGGCCGCGGCAGTAGCCACTGAAGCTTTCTTT
D gene: TRBD1; J gene: TRBJ2-7; clone size: -; V gene: TRBV6-1; CDR3 protein: CASTITRDREQYF; CDR3 DNA: TGTGCCAGTACCATCACCCGGGACAGAGAGCAGTACTTC
D gene: -; J gene: TRBJ2-7; clone size: -; V gene: TRBV6-6; CDR3 protein: CASSYLDSVYEQYF; CDR3 DNA: TGTGCCAGCAGTTACTTAGATAGCGTCTACGAGCAGTACTTC
D gene: -; J gene: TRBJ1-6; clone size: -; V gene: TRBV2; CDR3 protein: CASSGAGGVSPLHF; CDR3 DNA: TGTGCCAGCAGTGGGGCCGGGGGAGTTTCACCCCTCCACTTT
D gene: -; J gene: TRBJ2-4; clone size: -; V gene: TRBV2; CDR3 protein: CASSYGTGGLLAGDVAKNIQYF; CDR3 DNA: TGTGCCAGCAGCTATGGGACAGGGGGTCTGCTAGCGGGAGATGTAGCCAAAAACATTCAGTACTTC
D gene: -; J gene: TRBJ2-7; clone size: -; V gene: TRBV30; CDR3 protein: CAWTAPATAYEQYF; CDR3 DNA: TGTGCCTGGACCGCCCCCGCCACGGCCTACGAGCAGTACTTC
D gene: -; J gene: TRBJ2-3; clone size: -; V gene: TRBV5-1; CDR3 protein: CASSLAGGPGTDTQYF; CDR3 DNA: TGCGCCAGCAGCTTGGCCGGGGGGCCCGGCACAGATACGCAGTATTTT
D gene: -; J gene: TRBJ2-5; clone size: -; V gene: TRBV7-7; CDR3 protein: CASSLGGGETQYF; CDR3 DNA: TGTGCTAGCAGCTTAGGGGGGGGAGAGACCCAGTACTTC
D gene: TRBD1; J gene: TRBJ2-2; clone size: -; V gene: TRBV5-5; CDR3 protein: CASSLLTGDTGELFF; CDR3 DNA: TGTGCCAGCAGCTTGTTGACAGGGGACACCGGGGAGCTGTTTTTT
D gene: -; J gene: TRBJ2-5; clone size: -; V gene: TRBV18; CDR3 protein: CASSPGITGTETQYF; CDR3 DNA: TGTGCCAGCTCACCGGGGATAACAGGGACGGAGACCCAGTACTTC
D gene: TRBD1; J gene: TRBJ1-2; clone size: -; V gene: TRBV5-6; CDR3 protein: CASSLLQGVSNYGYTF; CDR3 DNA: TGTGCCAGCAGCCTCTTACAGGGGGTTTCGAACTATGGCTACACCTTC
D gene: -; J gene: TRBJ1-2; clone size: -; V gene: TRBV5-1; CDR3 protein: CASSLEQGQGYTF; CDR3 DNA: TGCGCCAGCAGCTTGGAACAGGGCCAGGGCTACACCTTC
D gene: -; J gene: TRBJ1-6; clone size: -; V gene: TRBV7-8; CDR3 protein: CASSLAPENSPLHF; CDR3 DNA: TGTGCCAGCAGCTTAGCCCCGGAGAATTCACCCCTCCACTTT
D gene: -; J gene: TRBJ2-5; clone size: -; V gene: TRBV29-1; CDR3 protein: CSAYRAPQETQYF; CDR3 DNA: TGCAGCGCCTACAGGGCCCCCCAAGAGACCCAGTACTTC